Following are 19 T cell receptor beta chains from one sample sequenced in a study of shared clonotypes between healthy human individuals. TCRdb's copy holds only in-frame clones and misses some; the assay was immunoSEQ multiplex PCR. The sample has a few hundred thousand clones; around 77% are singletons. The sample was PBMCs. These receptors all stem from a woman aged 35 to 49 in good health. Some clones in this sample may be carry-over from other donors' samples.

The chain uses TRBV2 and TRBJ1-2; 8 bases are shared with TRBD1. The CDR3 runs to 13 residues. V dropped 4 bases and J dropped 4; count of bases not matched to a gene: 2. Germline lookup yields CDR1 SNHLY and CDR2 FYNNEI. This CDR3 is CASSVQGAYGYTF. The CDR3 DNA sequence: TGTGCCAGCAGTGTGCAGGGGGCCTATGGCTACACCTTC.

CDR3 in amino acids: CASSPEQTINYGYTF. CDR3 in DNA: TGTGCCAGCTCACCGGAACAGACGATAAACTATGGCTACACCTTC. The genes are TRBV18 and TRBJ1-2; D gene ambiguous. The CDR3 spans 15 residues. In germline, CDR1 is KGHSH, CDR2 LQKENI. V was shortened by 3 bases and J by 2 bases, with 13 bases between the two germline ends. The entire variable domain, with the rest obtained from reference TRBV18 and TRBJ1-2, is as follows: NAGVMQNPRHLVRRRGQEARLRCSPMKGHSHVYWYRQLPEEGLKFMVYLQKENIIDESGMPKERFSAEFPKEGPSILRIQQVVRGDSAAYFCASSPEQTINYGYTFGSGTRLTVV.

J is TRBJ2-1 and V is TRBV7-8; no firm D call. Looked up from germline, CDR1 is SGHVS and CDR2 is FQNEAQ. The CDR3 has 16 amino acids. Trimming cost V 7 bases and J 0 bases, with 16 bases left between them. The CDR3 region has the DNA TGTGCCAGCACCCAGTCTTATCGGAGCTCCTACAATGAGCAGTTCTTC. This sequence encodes CASTQSYRSSYNEQFF. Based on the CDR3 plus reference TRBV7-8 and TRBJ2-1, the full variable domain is GAGVSQSPRYKVAKRGQDVALRCDPISGHVSLFWYQQALGQGPEFLTYFQNEAQLDKSGLPSDRFFAERPEGSVSTLKIQRTQQEDSAVYLCASTQSYRSSYNEQFFGPGTRLTVL.

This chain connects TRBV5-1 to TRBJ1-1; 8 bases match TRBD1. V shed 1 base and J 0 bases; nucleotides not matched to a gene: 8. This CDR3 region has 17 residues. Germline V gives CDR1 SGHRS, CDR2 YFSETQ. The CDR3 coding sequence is TGCGCCAGCAGCTTGCGAGACAGGGGACGCGTGAACACTGAAGCTTTCTTT. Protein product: CASSLRDRGRVNTEAFF.

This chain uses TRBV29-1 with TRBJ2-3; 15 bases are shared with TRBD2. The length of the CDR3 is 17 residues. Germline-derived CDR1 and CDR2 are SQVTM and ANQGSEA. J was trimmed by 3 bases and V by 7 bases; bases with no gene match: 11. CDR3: CSANGLAGGPRTDTQYF. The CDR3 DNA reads TGCAGCGCAAATGGACTAGCGGGAGGGCCTAGGACAGATACGCAGTATTTT.

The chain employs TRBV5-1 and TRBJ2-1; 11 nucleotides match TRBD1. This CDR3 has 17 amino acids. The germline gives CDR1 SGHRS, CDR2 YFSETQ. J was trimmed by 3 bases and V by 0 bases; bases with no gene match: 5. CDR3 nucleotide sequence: TGCGCCAGCAGCTTGGGGACAGGGGGCGGGGTCTACAATGAGCAGTTCTTC. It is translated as CASSLGTGGGVYNEQFF. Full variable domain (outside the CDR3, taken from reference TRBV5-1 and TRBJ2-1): KAGVTQTPRYLIKTRGQQVTLSCSPISGHRSVSWYQQTPGQGLQFLFEYFSETQRNKGNFPGRFSGRQFSNSRSEMNVSTLELGDSALYLCASSLGTGGGVYNEQFFGPGTRLTVL.

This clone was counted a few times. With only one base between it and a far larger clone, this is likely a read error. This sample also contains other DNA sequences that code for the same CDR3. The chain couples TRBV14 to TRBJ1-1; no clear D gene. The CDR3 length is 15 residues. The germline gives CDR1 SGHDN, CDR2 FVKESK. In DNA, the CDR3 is TGTGCCAGCAGCCGGGATTCTACGCCGAACACTGAGGCTTTCTTT. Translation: CASSRDSTPNTEAFF.

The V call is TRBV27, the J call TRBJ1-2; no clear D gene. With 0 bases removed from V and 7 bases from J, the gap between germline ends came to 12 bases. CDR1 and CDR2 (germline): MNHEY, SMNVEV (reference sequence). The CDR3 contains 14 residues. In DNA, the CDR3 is TGTGCCAGCAGTTTATCGGGCACCCTGGGTGGCTACACCTTC. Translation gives CASSLSGTLGGYTF.

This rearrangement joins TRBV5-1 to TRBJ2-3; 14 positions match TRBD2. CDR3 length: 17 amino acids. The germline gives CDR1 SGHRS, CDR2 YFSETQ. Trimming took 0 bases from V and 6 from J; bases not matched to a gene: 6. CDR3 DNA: TGCGCCAGCAGCTTGGGACTAGCGGGAGGGTACCATGATACGCAGTATTTT. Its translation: CASSLGLAGGYHDTQYF. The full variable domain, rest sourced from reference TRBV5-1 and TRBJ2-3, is KAGVTQTPRYLIKTRGQQVTLSCSPISGHRSVSWYQQTPGQGLQFLFEYFSETQRNKGNFPGRFSGRQFSNSRSEMNVSTLELGDSALYLCASSLGLAGGYHDTQYFGPGTRLTVL.

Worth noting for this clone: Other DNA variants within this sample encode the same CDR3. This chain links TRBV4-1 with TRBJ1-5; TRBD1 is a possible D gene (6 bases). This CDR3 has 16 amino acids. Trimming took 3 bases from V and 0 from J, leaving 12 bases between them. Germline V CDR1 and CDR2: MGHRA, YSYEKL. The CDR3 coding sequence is TGCGCCAGCAGCCAGAGACAGGTTCTTAGCAATCAGCCCCAGCATTTT. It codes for CASSQRQVLSNQPQHF.

CDR3 nucleotides: TGTGCCAGCAGCGTAGTAGAGGGCCTCGGGGAAAAACTGTTTTTT. It specifies CASSVVEGLGEKLFF. This chain uses TRBV9 with TRBJ1-4; D gene ambiguous. The CDR3 totals 15 residues. Trimming cost V 0 bases and J 8 bases, with 14 bases left between them. Germline CDR1 reads SGDLS; CDR2 reads YYNGEE.

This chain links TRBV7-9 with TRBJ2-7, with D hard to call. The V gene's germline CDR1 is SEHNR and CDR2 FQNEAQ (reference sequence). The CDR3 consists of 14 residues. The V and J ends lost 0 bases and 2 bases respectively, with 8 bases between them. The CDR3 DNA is TGTGCCAGCAGCTTAGCGCGCAAGCCCTACGAGCAGTACTTC. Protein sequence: CASSLARKPYEQYF.

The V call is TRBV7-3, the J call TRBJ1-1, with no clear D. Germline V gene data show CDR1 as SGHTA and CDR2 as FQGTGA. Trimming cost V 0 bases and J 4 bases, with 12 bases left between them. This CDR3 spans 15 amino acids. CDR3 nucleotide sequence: TGTGCCAGCAGCTTAACCGGGGAGCCAGGCACTGAAGCTTTCTTT. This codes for CASSLTGEPGTEAFF.

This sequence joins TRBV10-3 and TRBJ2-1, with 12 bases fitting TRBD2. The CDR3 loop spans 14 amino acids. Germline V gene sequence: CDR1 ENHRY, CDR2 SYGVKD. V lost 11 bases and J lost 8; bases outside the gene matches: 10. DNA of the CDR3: TGTGCCGCCGCCCTAGCGGGAGGGAGCGATGAGCAGTTCTTC. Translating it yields CAAALAGGSDEQFF.

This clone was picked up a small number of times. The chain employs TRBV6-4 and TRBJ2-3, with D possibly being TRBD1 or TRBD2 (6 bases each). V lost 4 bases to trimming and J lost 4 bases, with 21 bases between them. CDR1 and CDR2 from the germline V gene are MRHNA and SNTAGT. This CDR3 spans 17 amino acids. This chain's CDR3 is CASSGRWGAARADTQYF. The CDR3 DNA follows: TGTGCCAGCAGTGGGCGATGGGGGGCGGCCAGAGCAGATACGCAGTATTTT.

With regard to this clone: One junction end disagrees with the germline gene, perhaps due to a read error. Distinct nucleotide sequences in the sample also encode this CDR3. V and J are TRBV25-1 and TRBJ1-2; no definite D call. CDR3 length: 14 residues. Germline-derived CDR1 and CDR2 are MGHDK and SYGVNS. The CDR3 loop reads CASSESWHPYRHTF. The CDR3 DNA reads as TGTGCTAGCAGTGAATCGTGGCATCCGTACCGCCACACCTTC.

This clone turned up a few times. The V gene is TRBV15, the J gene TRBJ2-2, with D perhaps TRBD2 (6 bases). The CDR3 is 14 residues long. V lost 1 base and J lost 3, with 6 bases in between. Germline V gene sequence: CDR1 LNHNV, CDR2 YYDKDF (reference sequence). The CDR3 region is CATSRGGDTGELFF. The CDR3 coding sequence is TGTGCCACCAGCAGAGGGGGGGACACCGGGGAGCTGTTTTTT.

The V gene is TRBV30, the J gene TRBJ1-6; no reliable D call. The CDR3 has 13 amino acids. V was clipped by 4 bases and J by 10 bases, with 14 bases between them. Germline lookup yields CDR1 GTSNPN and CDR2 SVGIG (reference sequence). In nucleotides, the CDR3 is TGTGCCTGGAATGGTGGGAGCTCCTCACCCCTCCACTTT. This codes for CAWNGGSSSPLHF.

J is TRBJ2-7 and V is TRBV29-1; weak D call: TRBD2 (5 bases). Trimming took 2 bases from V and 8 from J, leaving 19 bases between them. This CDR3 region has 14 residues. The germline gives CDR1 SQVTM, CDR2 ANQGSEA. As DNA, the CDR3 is TGCAGCGTTGAAATTGGTCGGACTTCCGCGCAGCAGTACTTC. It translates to CSVEIGRTSAQQYF.